What follows describes a single TCR beta chain. Its antigen is still unknown. The data were taken from a study of cytotoxic CD8 clonotypes in ibrutinib-treated CLL. Study-wide context: The cohort had about a dozen relapsed/refractory and some 16 treatment-naive patients, some 17 IGHV unmutated. Investigators reported some 24 partial and 2 complete responses; after median roughly 63 months, roughly 15 patients remained remitted and approximately twelve progressed.

Depth targeted 1 in 200,000 to 1 in 1 million T cells, averaging approximately 10x coverage per clonotype. TCRdb's table, derived via immunoSEQ multiplex PCR, lists solely in-frame clones and lacks some. The repertoire holds 200,000 to 250,000 clones, with roughly three quarters as singletons. Study-wide results and limits: The study sampled sustained-remission and progressing patients at different times.

V trimming: 1 base; J trimming: 4 bases; junction bases outside the gene matches: 9. The CDR3 covers 16 residues. Germline assignment: CDR1 MGHDK and CDR2 SYGVNS. This clonotype was obtained from a human donor with chronic lymphocytic leukemia. Sequencing used PBMCs, obtained after 12 months of ibrutinib treatment. The chain carries TRBV25-1 and TRBJ2-7, with TRBD2 matching 8 bases. The CDR3 reads CASSESKPSGSYEQYF. CDR3 bases: TGTGCCAGCAGTGAATCCAAGCCTAGCGGGTCATACGAGCAGTACTTC.